This section outlines one TCR beta chain sequence together with its context. Antigen specificity is unknown. The germline V gene encodes CDR1 SQVTM and CDR2 ANQGSEA. V lost 4 bases, J lost 5 bases, and 15 bases stayed unmatched. This CDR3 spans 16 amino acids. Only in-frame clones appear in the TCRdb table, and some are missing; sequencing was by immunoSEQ multiplex PCR. The table lists 250,000 or so clones, 93% of them singletons. This record belongs to a study of T cell responses to AZD1222 COVID-19 vaccine. Study conclusions and caveats: Donors were largely white British and mainly female; clonal diversity was possibly underestimated. None of the repertoires were sampled until the peak T cell response had passed.

Sequenced material: peripheral blood, taken on day 0 of AZD1222 vaccination. The receptor comes from an adult in good health. The chain uses TRBV29-1 and TRBJ2-5; 8 positions match TRBD2. The DNA for the CDR3 is TGCAGCGTTGCGCTCCTAGCGGGTCGGGCCCAGGAGACCCAGTACTTC. Amino acids: CSVALLAGRAQETQYF.